Below are 26 T cell receptor beta chains sequenced from a single sample in a study of PD-L1 blockade in urothelial cancer. Generated by immunoSEQ multiplex PCR, the TCRdb table keeps only in-frame clones and is missing some. The table records some 29,000 clones, about 87% of them present only once. The sample here was PBMCs, taken around atezolizumab (anti-PD-L1) treatment. These receptors came from a man aged 45-65 years with urothelial cancer.

The gene calls are TRBV4-1 and TRBJ2-5; the D is unclear. The better agreement between TRBJ2-7 and the DNA end casts doubt on the J call. Germline loops: CDR1 MGHRA, CDR2 YSYEKL. The CDR3 covers 14 residues. The chain's CDR3 is CASSQISRNYEQYF. Written as DNA, the CDR3 is TGCGCCAGCAGCCAAATCTCCCGTAATTACGAGCAGTACTTC.

This clone was counted a few times. V usage is TRBV6-5 and J usage is TRBJ1-6, with D tentatively TRBD1 (5 bases). From germline, CDR1 is MNHEY and CDR2 SVGAGI. The length of the CDR3 is 16 residues. Trimming took off 2 bases at V and 7 bases at J, with 15 bases between the two ends. This chain's CDR3 is CASSYGRPGLNSPLHF. DNA of the CDR3: TGTGCCAGCAGTTACGGACGGCCAGGGTTAAATTCACCCCTCCACTTT.

The V call is TRBV9, the J call TRBJ1-3, with TRBD1 matching over 8 bases. V was pared by 4 bases and J by 2 bases, with 11 bases of the junction left unmatched. The CDR3 runs to 17 residues. Looked up from germline, CDR1 is SGDLS and CDR2 is YYNGEE. DNA of the CDR3: TGTGCCAGCAGCCCCGGGGGCCAGGGGGCGGCTGGAAACACCATATATTTT. Translation: CASSPGGQGAAGNTIYF.

The chain links TRBV7-6 to TRBJ2-2; the D gene is possibly TRBD1 (6 bases). The germline V and J ends were trimmed by 6 bases and 1 base, with 9 bases remaining between them. Per germline, CDR1 SGHVS and CDR2 FNYEAQ. This CDR3 has 14 residues. The CDR3: CASRKGQNTGELFF. The CDR3 nucleotides are TGTGCCAGCAGAAAGGGACAGAACACCGGGGAGCTGTTTTTT.

This clone was observed a handful of times. The CDR3, as DNA: TGTGCCAGCAGCTTAGCCAGGGGTCAAATCCAGGCCTACGAGCAGTACTTC. This encodes CASSLARGQIQAYEQYF. The V gene is TRBV7-8, the J gene TRBJ2-7, with D possibly TRBD1 on 6 matching bases. V was shortened by 0 bases and J by 2 bases, with 17 bases between the two germline ends. The CDR3 length is 17 residues. Per germline, CDR1 SGHVS and CDR2 FQNEAQ. Full variable domain (outside the CDR3, taken from reference TRBV7-8 and TRBJ2-7): GAGVSQSPRYKVAKRGQDVALRCDPISGHVSLFWYQQALGQGPEFLTYFQNEAQLDKSGLPSDRFFAERPEGSVSTLKIQRTQQEDSAVYLCASSLARGQIQAYEQYFGPGTRLTVT.

The rearrangement joins TRBV30 to TRBJ2-5; D is perhaps TRBD2 (7 bases). Trimming removed 7 bases from V and 5 bases from J, with 14 bases in between. Germline V CDR1 and CDR2: GTSNPN, SVGIG (reference sequence). This CDR3 spans 12 amino acids. In DNA, the CDR3 is TGTGCCTATACCAGGGGAGGGGAGACCCAGTACTTC. It is translated as CAYTRGGETQYF.

This clone has only one observation. The V and J genes are TRBV28 and TRBJ1-5, with 8 bases identical to TRBD1. CDR1 is MDHEN and CDR2 is SYDVKM in the germline V gene. CDR3 size: 13 residues. Unmatched junction bases numbered 2, after V lost 6 bases and J lost 4 bases. The CDR3 DNA reads as TGTGCCAGCAGGCGGACAGGGAATCAGCCCCAGCATTTT. This gives the protein CASRRTGNQPQHF.

V is TRBV18 and J is TRBJ2-1, with D possibly matching TRBD1 (6 bases). Trimming pared 6 bases from V and 9 bases from J, leaving 15 bases between. The CDR3 loop spans 13 amino acids. Germline lookup yields CDR1 KGHSH and CDR2 LQKENI. CDR3 in DNA: TGTGCCAGCTCCATAAACAGGGATGGTGAGCAGTTCTTC. This encodes CASSINRDGEQFF. The complete variable domain, with remaining parts taken from reference TRBV18 and TRBJ2-1, reads NAGVMQNPRHLVRRRGQEARLRCSPMKGHSHVYWYRQLPEEGLKFMVYLQKENIIDESGMPKERFSAEFPKEGPSILRIQQVVRGDSAAYFCASSINRDGEQFFGPGTRLTVL.

The chain uses TRBV28 and TRBJ1-4; 7 bases are a match to TRBD1. Germline V gene data show CDR1 as MDHEN and CDR2 as SYDVKM. The V and J ends lost 5 bases and 7 bases, in that order; junction bases with no gene match: 10. The CDR3 has 15 residues. This CDR3 reads CASSLKTGLSEKLFF. The DNA for the CDR3 is TGTGCCAGCAGTCTAAAGACAGGGTTGAGTGAAAAACTGTTTTTT.

This rearrangement joins TRBV7-9 to TRBJ2-3; 10 bases align to TRBD2. This CDR3 is built from 15 residues. Germline CDR1 and CDR2: SEHNR and FQNEAQ (reference sequence). V was clipped by 5 bases and J by 5 bases; unmatched bases: 7. CDR3 region: CASSRAGGPVDTQYF. The CDR3 bases are TGTGCCAGCAGCCGAGCGGGAGGGCCGGTAGATACGCAGTATTTT.

The chain employs TRBV5-1 and TRBJ1-1; 8 bases agree with TRBD1. J gave up 3 bases and V 0 bases, and 1 base lay outside the gene matches. CDR3 size: 14 residues. CDR1 and CDR2 (germline): SGHRS, YFSETQ. For the CDR3, the DNA is TGCGCCAGCAGCTTGGCGACAGGGGACACTGAAGCTTTCTTT. Its protein is CASSLATGDTEAFF.

This clone showed up just once. The conserved phenylalanine or tryptophan normally closing the CDR3 is absent here, so this likely arose from a read error. The DNA is omitted, as the CDR3 cannot be located on it reliably, and the CDR3 follows TCRdb's listing. V gene TRBV5-8 combines with J gene TRBJ1-2; the D call of TRBD1 is as the table states it, not checked on the DNA. From germline, CDR1 is SGHTS and CDR2 YDEGEE. Counting both end residues, the CDR3 totals 11 amino acids. CDR3 sequence: CASSSKIRGIM.

V gene TRBV5-1 combines with J gene TRBJ1-5; possibly TRBD1 for D (6 bases). Germline V CDR1 and CDR2: SGHRS, YFSETQ. The CDR3 runs to 16 residues. V lost 0 bases, J lost 2 bases, and 12 bases lay in between. The CDR3 spells CASSLEGGAGNQPQHF. The CDR3 region has the DNA TGCGCCAGCAGCTTGGAAGGGGGGGCTGGCAATCAGCCCCAGCATTTT.

The chain is built from TRBV9 and TRBJ2-1, with D uncertain. CDR1 and CDR2 from the germline V gene are SGDLS and YYNGEE. This CDR3 region has 12 residues. Trimming stripped 4 bases from V and 5 bases from J, with 7 bases between. The CDR3 bases are TGTGCCAGCAGCCCCCTAGACAATGAGCAGTTCTTC. Protein sequence: CASSPLDNEQFF. Combining the CDR3 with reference TRBV9 and TRBJ2-1 gives the whole variable domain DSGVTQTPKHLITATGQRVTLRCSPRSGDLSVYWYQQSLDQGLQFLIQYYNGEERAKGNILERFSAQQFPDLHSELNLSSLELGDSALYFCASSPLDNEQFFGPGTRLTVL.

This chain uses TRBV27 with TRBJ2-3, with D maybe TRBD2 (6 bases). Germline loops: CDR1 MNHEY, CDR2 SMNVEV (reference sequence). The CDR3 is made up of 16 amino acids. V was shortened by 5 bases and J by 7 bases, with 22 bases between the two germline ends. CDR3 region: CASSLTTARGINTQYF. The CDR3 region has the DNA TGTGCCAGCAGTCTAACGACAGCGCGCGGGATAAATACGCAGTATTTT.

The CDR3 sequence: CASSFSGGSFYEQYF. The CDR3 DNA sequence: TGTGCCAGCAGCTTTAGCGGGGGGTCTTTCTACGAGCAGTACTTC. The chain employs TRBV11-2 and TRBJ2-7, with 10 bases lining up with TRBD2. V lost 3 bases and J lost 3; bases outside the gene matches: 5. Germline CDR1 is SGHAT and CDR2 is FQNNGV. The CDR3 extends over 15 amino acids.

J is TRBJ1-2 and V is TRBV7-2, with a tentative D call TRBD1 (5 bases). CDR1 is SGHTA and CDR2 is FQGNSA in the germline V gene. The V end was cut by 1 base, the J end by 7 bases, with 13 bases between. CDR3 length equals 14 residues. CDR3 residues: CASSLEAGRSGYTF. Here the CDR3 DNA reads TGTGCCAGCAGCTTAGAGGCAGGGAGGTCTGGCTACACCTTC.

This clone was picked up a small number of times. The chain carries TRBV9 and TRBJ2-2, with D maybe TRBD2 (6 bases). Germline V CDR1 and CDR2: SGDLS, YYNGEE. V shed 1 base and J shed 6 bases, with 16 bases lying between them. This CDR3 spans 16 amino acids. The CDR3 here is CASSVSGTPTSGELFF. The CDR3, as DNA: TGTGCCAGCAGCGTATCCGGGACTCCTACCTCCGGGGAGCTGTTTTTT.

This chain uses TRBV5-8 with TRBJ2-5; 7 bases are shared with TRBD1. The germline V gene has CDR1 SGHTS and CDR2 YDEGEE. With V trimmed by 4 bases and J by 1 base, 7 bases remained unmatched. The CDR3 sequence is 15 residues long. The CDR3, as DNA: TGTGCCAGCAGCCCCCGGACAGGACGCCAAGAGACCCAGTACTTC. Amino acid sequence: CASSPRTGRQETQYF.

The chain employs TRBV4-3 and TRBJ2-1, with a tentative D call TRBD1 (5 bases). The CDR3 totals 16 residues. Trimming removed 0 bases at V and 4 bases at J, with 13 bases between. Germline CDR1 and CDR2: LGHNA and YSLEER. The CDR3 nucleotides read TGCGCCAGCAGCCAAGACGAAGGGGCTGGATACAATGAGCAGTTCTTC. Translation gives CASSQDEGAGYNEQFF.

The chain carries TRBV7-9 and TRBJ2-7; D possibly corresponds to TRBD1 (5 bases). Between the trimmed V and J ends, which lost 5 bases and 5 bases, there was a span of 10 bases. Germline assignment: CDR1 SEHNR and CDR2 FQNEAQ (reference sequence). The CDR3 covers 12 residues. The CDR3 DNA follows: TGTGCCAGCAGCCCCAGGGTAGACGAGCAGTACTTC. It yields the protein CASSPRVDEQYF. Full variable domain (rest looked up from reference TRBV7-9 and TRBJ2-7): DTGVSQNPRHKITKRGQNVTFRCDPISEHNRLYWYRQTLGQGPEFLTYFQNEAQLEKSRLLSDRFSAERPKGSFSTLEIQRTEQGDSAMYLCASSPRVDEQYFGPGTRLTVT.

The chain uses TRBV19 and TRBJ2-1, with 9 bases matching TRBD2. Germline values: CDR1 LNHDA, CDR2 SQIVND (reference sequence). The CDR3 sequence is 15 residues long. V was pared by 5 bases and J by 7 bases, with 9 bases of the junction left unmatched. CDR3 sequence: CASSVGESGRNEQFF. The CDR3, as DNA: TGTGCCAGTAGTGTGGGGGAGAGCGGGAGGAATGAGCAGTTCTTC.

This rearrangement joins TRBV7-3 to TRBJ2-5; 7 bases match TRBD1. This CDR3 is built from 16 residues. The ends lost 3 bases at V and 1 base at J; junction bases unmatched: 8. CDR1 SGHTA and CDR2 FQGTGA come from the germline V gene. The CDR3 sequence is CASSLATGFGQETQYF. Here the CDR3 DNA reads TGTGCCAGCAGCTTGGCGACAGGGTTTGGCCAAGAGACCCAGTACTTC.

This clone was counted a single time. The rearrangement joins TRBV28 to TRBJ2-4; D is unclear. Germline assignment: CDR1 MDHEN and CDR2 SYDVKM. V dropped 1 base and J dropped 0 bases, with 7 bases sitting between them. This CDR3 has 15 residues. The CDR3 nucleotides read TGTGCCAGCAGTTTATTCGGGTTAGCCAAAAACATTCAGTACTTC. This translates into CASSLFGLAKNIQYF.

This clone was detected only once. V usage is TRBV5-4 and J usage is TRBJ2-5; no clear D. Looked up from germline, CDR1 is SGHNT and CDR2 is YYREEE (reference sequence). V lost 5 bases, J lost 1 base, and 9 bases lay in between. CDR3 length equals 13 residues. This CDR3 reads CASSRMSQETQYF. The CDR3 region has the DNA TGTGCCAGCAGTCGCATGAGCCAAGAGACCCAGTACTTC.

The chain recombines TRBV14 with TRBJ2-5, with 7 positions matching TRBD2. Looked up from germline, CDR1 is SGHDN and CDR2 is FVKESK. The J segment lost 4 bases and the V segment lost 4 bases, leaving 6 bases of the junction unmatched. The CDR3 totals 14 residues. CDR3 DNA sequence: TGTGCCAGCAGCCCATGGGAGGGAGGAGAGACCCAGTACTTC. Its translation: CASSPWEGGETQYF.